This T cell receptor beta chain was profiled in a study of blood T cell repertoires in COVID-19. Turning to the study itself: The cDNA or gDNA used as material had been derived from T cells, B-cell-depleted T cells, or PBMCs.

The CDR3 loop spans 15 amino acids. CDR1 is SGHRS, CDR2 YFSETQ, per germline. V dropped 3 bases and J dropped 8; count of bases not matched to a gene: 5. Clones were read by immunoSEQ multiplex PCR, and TCRdb kept only the in-frame ones, dropping some. The table includes 350,000 to 400,000 clones, approximately 84% detected once. Only one count was recorded for this clone. The sequencing input was PBMCs or T cells enriched from blood (not recorded which). The receptor was isolated from a woman in her twenties or thirties who had recovered from COVID-19. This chain uses TRBV5-1 with TRBJ1-6; 10 bases align to TRBD1. CDR3 protein: CASSWTGTGDSPLHF. In DNA, the CDR3 is TGCGCCAGCAGCTGGACCGGGACAGGGGATTCACCCCTCCACTTT.